These 14 T cell receptor beta chains were sequenced from one sample in a study of cytomegalovirus exposure and HLA in healthy donors. The PCR employed 60 Vbeta primers together with 13 Jbeta primers. Data came from immunoSEQ multiplex PCR; TCRdb stores just in-frame clones and leaves some out. The profile shows around 300,000 clones, about 87% of them singletons. The specimen was PBMCs. The receptor set was obtained from a woman between 18 and 29 years old in good health and CMV-seronegative.

This chain links TRBV5-1 with TRBJ2-3; TRBD2 might be the D (5 bases). The CDR3 loop spans 17 amino acids. V gave up 4 bases and J gave up 1 base, with 19 bases separating them. Germline V gene lookup returns CDR1 SGHRS and CDR2 YFSETQ. CDR3 residues: CASSVLPTTPGTDTQYF. CDR3 in DNA: TGCGCCAGCAGCGTACTCCCGACTACCCCGGGCACAGATACGCAGTATTTT.

In DNA, the CDR3 is TGCGCCAGCAGCCTCTACAGGGGGCCAACTAATGAAAAACTGTTTTTT. Its protein product is CASSLYRGPTNEKLFF. The chain is built from TRBV5-1 and TRBJ1-4; 9 bases map to TRBD1. CDR1 is SGHRS, CDR2 YFSETQ, per germline. The CDR3 totals 16 residues. With 4 bases clipped from V and 0 bases from J, the junction kept 4 bases outside the gene matches.

This sequence joins TRBV7-8 and TRBJ2-1; possible D gene TRBD2, 6 bases. V lost 6 bases to trimming and J lost 0 bases, with 12 bases between them. CDR3 length: 15 amino acids. CDR1 is SGHVS, CDR2 FQNEAQ, per germline. This CDR3 reads CASRVDGSSYNEQFF. CDR3 coding DNA: TGTGCCAGCAGGGTAGACGGGAGCTCCTACAATGAGCAGTTCTTC.

This chain uses TRBV29-1 with TRBJ1-1; TRBD1 might be the D (5 bases). Germline CDR1 is SQVTM and CDR2 is ANQGSEA. V was pared by 5 bases and J by 5 bases, with 18 bases between. There are 14 residues in the CDR3. The CDR3 nucleotides read TGCAGCGTTCCGGACGGACCAAGGGGAACTGAAGCTTTCTTT. Translating it yields CSVPDGPRGTEAFF.

The V call is TRBV6-5, the J call TRBJ2-3, with D uncertain. The CDR3 has 14 residues. From germline, CDR1 is MNHEY and CDR2 SVGAGI. Trimming left V 0 bases short and J 3 bases short, with 7 bases between. DNA for the CDR3: TGTGCCAGCAGTTACTCGACTCCGACAGATACGCAGTATTTT. The encoded protein is CASSYSTPTDTQYF.

The J gene is TRBJ2-2, the V gene TRBV7-2; D might be TRBD1 (7 bases). This CDR3 has 17 residues. Germline V gene data show CDR1 as SGHTA and CDR2 as FQGNSA. The germline V and J ends were trimmed by 5 bases and 6 bases, with 22 bases remaining between them. This CDR3 is CASSLLFSGRGAGELFF. The CDR3 DNA is TGTGCCAGCAGCCTACTCTTCTCGGGCAGGGGGGCCGGGGAGCTGTTTTTT.

The chain recombines TRBV27 with TRBJ2-2; TRBD1 might be the D (6 bases). V lost 2 bases and J 2 bases, leaving 9 bases between the germline ends. The CDR3 is 15 residues long. Germline assignment: CDR1 MNHEY and CDR2 SMNVEV (reference sequence). CDR3 in DNA: TGTGCCAGCAGTTTAGCAGGGGAAAACACCGGGGAGCTGTTTTTT. Translation gives CASSLAGENTGELFF.

The genes are TRBV27 and TRBJ1-5, with D possibly matching TRBD1 (6 bases). The V end was cut by 6 bases, the J end by 6 bases, with 15 bases between. The CDR3 covers 14 residues. Germline V gene lookup returns CDR1 MNHEY and CDR2 SMNVEV (reference sequence). The CDR3 nucleotides read TGTGCCAGCAGCCCTACACAGGGAAGTCAGCCCCAGCATTTT. It translates to CASSPTQGSQPQHF.

V is TRBV19 and J is TRBJ2-7; the D gene is possibly TRBD2 (6 bases). The CDR3 spans 15 residues. Trimming removed 6 bases at V and 7 bases at J, with 22 bases between. CDR1 and CDR2 from the germline V gene are LNHDA and SQIVND (reference sequence). CDR3 sequence (DNA): TGTGCCAGTAGCCCCCGGGGGTACTTCCTAGGGGAGCAGTACTTC. Translation: CASSPRGYFLGEQYF.

The gene calls are TRBV6-6 and TRBJ1-2, with TRBD1 matching 8 bases. CDR1 and CDR2 (germline): MNHNY, SVGAGI (reference sequence). V gave up 2 bases and J gave up 7 bases; unmatched junction bases: 3. The CDR3 extends over 13 amino acids. In DNA form, the CDR3 reads TGTGCCAGCAGTTACAACACAGGGGGTGGCTACACCTTC. Translated: CASSYNTGGGYTF.

This clone was seen once. This chain joins TRBV5-4 and TRBJ2-5, with TRBD2 as a possible D gene (6 bases). This CDR3 contains 14 residues. Trimming stripped 4 bases from V and 1 base from J, with 11 bases between. CDR1 and CDR2 from the germline V gene are SGHNT and YYREEE (reference sequence). CDR3 coding DNA: TGTGCCAGCAGCCTATCTAGCGTCCAAGAGACCCAGTACTTC. Amino acids: CASSLSSVQETQYF.

This chain connects TRBV5-1 to TRBJ2-3; tentative D call: TRBD1 (5 bases). Trimming shortened V by 0 bases and J by 8 bases, and 7 bases separated the two germline ends. Per germline, CDR1 SGHRS and CDR2 YFSETQ. The CDR3 loop spans 12 amino acids. CDR3 sequence (DNA): TGCGCCAGCAGCTTGGGGCAGGGTACGCAGTATTTT. This codes for CASSLGQGTQYF.

J is TRBJ2-3 and V is TRBV5-6; D possibly corresponds to TRBD2 (6 bases). The CDR3 extends over 13 amino acids. Trimming left V 5 bases short and J 2 bases short, with 9 bases between. CDR1 is SGHDT and CDR2 is YYEEEE in the germline V gene. The CDR3 coding sequence is TGTGCCAGCAGTTGGGACTCCACAGATACGCAGTATTTT. Amino acid sequence: CASSWDSTDTQYF.

The rearrangement joins TRBV29-1 to TRBJ1-2; 8 bases agree with TRBD1. The length of the CDR3 is 17 residues. Germline lookup yields CDR1 SQVTM and CDR2 ANQGSEA. V lost 7 bases to trimming and J lost 5 bases; unmatched junction nucleotides: 21. The CDR3 DNA reads as TGCAGCGCCATGTCCCCCCAGGGGGCGACTATGGGTTATGGCTACACCTTC. This sequence encodes CSAMSPQGATMGYGYTF.